Listed below are T cell receptor beta chains from one sample, sequenced in a study of blood T cell repertoires in COVID-19. Libraries were prepared by immunoSEQ multiplex PCR; TCRdb keeps only in-frame clonotypes and omits some of them. This sample has over 200,000 clones; approximately 90% occur once, and the top ten carry about 1.3%. The sequenced material came from peripheral blood. The receptors derive from a man aged 25 to 45 with acute or convalescent COVID-19. CDR3s leave out the opening cysteine and the closing phenylalanine or tryptophan.

V gene	CDR3 protein
TRBV4-1	ASSLPGGFSEAF
TRBV6-5	ASIGGNTEAF
TRBV25-1	ASSSRTGRTGELF
TRBV19	ASSSTFLNYEQY
TRBV6-5	ASSPGGAQETQY
TRBV11-2	ASSLVPLAVGEQY
TRBV6-5	ASTNRVYEQY
TRBV7-6	ASSPGQMNTEAF
TRBV27	ASSPTISPEGF
TRBV4-1	ASSQDSRQGPQY
TRBV6-6	ASSYYSGGAYEQY
TRBV19	ASSIGTGRFYEQY
TRBV19	ASSTAGGYGTGELF
TRBV6-5	ASSQRSGLHQPQH
TRBV18	ASSPRTGVTDTQY
TRBV7-2	ASSLGGAGGEKLF
TRBV5-1	ASSLAGGRYNSPLH
TRBV7-9	ASTGEEHKHNEQF
TRBV11-3	ASSLGTGGSAGELF
TRBV4-2	ASSQVVSEPDYNEQF
TRBV19	ASSHSKEPTDTQY
TRBV11-3	ASSLGQGLLGGNTIY
TRBV5-1	ASSGGWEYEQY
TRBV28	ASRRTVQETQY
TRBV5-1	ASSRDRTGGRQETQY